The 30 T cell receptor beta chains below were found in one sample sequenced in a study of CD8 T cells in ankylosing spondylitis (dated by TCRdb to the late 2010s). Receptors were amplified or captured by 5' RACE. TCRdb shows the sequencer as Illumina HiSeq 2500. The public reads were run again by TCRdb, first through fastp at Q25 and then through MiXCR, and only productive beta chains were kept. CDR3 protein sequences are deduplicated, and each keeps its most common genes and DNA. Counted in this sample were 200,000 to 250,000 distinct CDR3 sequences; 10% to 13% of them appeared once. The ten largest clones represent roughly 23% of the sample. The sequencing input was blood, either unsorted or a sorted T cell fraction (not recorded which). The receptors originated from a male donor with ankylosing spondylitis or in good health (not recorded which).

In its sample, this clonotype was seen a few times. V and J are TRBV3-1 and TRBJ2-3, with D perhaps TRBD2 (5 bases). The CDR3 length is 13 residues. V lost 6 bases to trimming and J lost 6 bases, with 13 bases between them. Germline V gene lookup returns CDR1 LGHDT and CDR2 YNNKEL (reference sequence). CDR3 sequence reads: CASSKIRRDTQYF. The CDR3 DNA sequence: TGTGCCAGCAGTAAGATCAGGAGGGATACGCAGTATTTT.

The sample holds many counts of this clonotype. The CDR3 DNA reads as TGTGCCAGCAGCCGACTAGCGGGGGGGCAATTTGGAGATACGCAGTATTTT. Its translation: CASSRLAGGQFGDTQYF. The V gene is TRBV12-3 or TRBV12-4, the J gene TRBJ2-3, with 14 bases matching TRBD2. The V and J ends lost 6 bases and 5 bases, in that order; junction bases with no gene match: 10. There are 17 residues in the CDR3.

Points on this clonotype: This clone may be a read error of a much larger clone one base away. The chain carries TRBV5-1 and TRBJ1-3, with D uncertain. This CDR3 contains 17 residues. The germline gives CDR1 SGHRS, CDR2 YFSETQ. The CDR3 DNA reads TGCGCCAGCAGCTTGGATAGGCCGGCTGGCTCTGGAAACACCATATCTTTT. Translated, it gives CASSLDRPAGSGNTISF. The full variable domain, with the rest looked up from reference TRBV5-1 and TRBJ1-3, is KAGVTQTPRYLIKTRGQQVTLSCSPISGHRSVSWYQQTPGQGLQFLFEYFSETQRNKGNFPGRFSGRQFSNSRSEMNVSTLELGDSALYLCASSLDRPAGSGNTISFGEGSWLTVV.

The CDR3 DNA is TGTGCCAGCAGCCAAGTGGAGGGACGGCCAAATGAAAAACTGTTTTTT. Its translation: CASSQVEGRPNEKLFF. The chain has TRBV3-1 and TRBJ1-4, with D perhaps TRBD1 (5 bases). Germline V gene sequence: CDR1 LGHDT, CDR2 YNNKEL (reference sequence). The CDR3 has 16 residues. V dropped 1 base and J dropped 5 bases, with 14 bases sitting between them.

As regards this clonotype: Possible read error: a much larger clone is one base away. The chain employs TRBV5-1 and TRBJ2-7; 8 bases align to TRBD1. CDR3 length: 13 amino acids. From germline, CDR1 is SGHRS and CDR2 YFSETQ. V lost 0 bases, J lost 8 bases, and 4 bases stayed unmatched. CDR3 coding DNA: TGCGCCAGCAGCTTGGGACAGGGGTCCAAGCAGTACTTC. Translated: CASSLGQGSKQYF.

In this sample, this clonotype turned up a few times. J is TRBJ1-1 and V is TRBV5-1; D unclear. Deletions cut 4 bases from V and 4 bases from J, with 20 bases between. CDR3 length equals 16 residues. Looked up from germline, CDR1 is SGHRS and CDR2 is YFSETQ. The CDR3 reads CASSPLSGQPATEAFF. The CDR3, as DNA: TGCGCCAGCAGCCCCCTGAGTGGGCAGCCGGCCACTGAAGCTTTCTTT.

This clonotype was observed many times. The chain combines TRBV20-1 with TRBJ2-3; 15 bases are shared with TRBD2. The CDR3 has 18 residues. Germline-derived CDR1 and CDR2 are DFQATT and SNEGSKA (reference sequence). Trimming cost V 4 bases and J 4 bases; bases outside gene matches: 12. CDR3 loop: CSATGRTSGGAVPDTQYF. CDR3 nucleotides: TGCAGTGCTACCGGCAGGACTAGCGGGGGGGCCGTCCCAGATACGCAGTATTTT.

In this sample, this clonotype turned up many times. The gene calls are TRBV12-3 or TRBV12-4 and TRBJ1-6; D is ambiguous. The CDR3 covers 14 residues. V gave up 7 bases and J gave up 8 bases, with 15 bases separating them. The CDR3 is CASTPSVVDSPLHF. CDR3 DNA sequence: TGTGCCAGCACTCCCTCGGTAGTTGATTCACCCCTCCACTTT.

CDR3 in amino acids: CASSPRRGAEQFF. The CDR3 DNA reads as TGTGCCAGCAGCCCGCGTCGGGGTGCTGAGCAGTTCTTC. The chain couples TRBV7-3 to TRBJ2-1; perhaps TRBD2 as D (5 bases). CDR3 size: 13 residues. Per the germline V gene, CDR1 is SGHTA and CDR2 is FQGTGA. Trimming stripped 5 bases from V and 9 bases from J, with 14 bases between.

This clonotype was counted many times. V usage is TRBV3-1 and J usage is TRBJ2-3; no firm D call. Trimming stripped 0 bases from V and 7 bases from J, with 20 bases between. From germline, CDR1 is LGHDT and CDR2 YNNKEL (reference sequence). This CDR3 has 17 amino acids. CDR3 protein: CASSQDLVGQFVNTQYF. DNA of the CDR3: TGTGCCAGCAGCCAAGATCTGGTCGGGCAGTTCGTCAATACGCAGTATTTT.

The J gene is TRBJ2-1, the V gene TRBV12-3 or TRBV12-4; D gene unclear. The CDR3 consists of 14 residues. Trimming pared 6 bases from V and 0 bases from J, leaving 9 bases between. The CDR3 protein is CASRPWASYNEQFF. CDR3 nucleotide sequence: TGTGCCAGCAGGCCCTGGGCCTCCTACAATGAGCAGTTCTTC.

V and J are TRBV5-1 and TRBJ2-2; 7 nucleotides agree with TRBD2. Trimming at V came to 2 bases and at J to 6 bases, leaving 4 bases not matched to a gene. The V gene's germline CDR1 is SGHRS and CDR2 YFSETQ. The CDR3 contains 14 residues. Here the CDR3 reads CASSLRLASGELFF. For the CDR3, the DNA is TGCGCCAGCAGCTTAAGACTAGCTTCCGGGGAGCTGTTTTTT.

This clonotype was recorded many times. The chain employs TRBV6-1 and TRBJ2-1, with unresolved D. Trimming removed 4 bases at V and 0 bases at J, with 10 bases between. Germline V CDR1 and CDR2: MNHNS, SASEGT. The CDR3 runs to 15 residues. The DNA for the CDR3 is TGTGCCAGCAGTGCCGGGTCTAGCTCCTACAATGAGCAGTTCTTC. Its translation is CASSAGSSSYNEQFF.

Only a few counts were recorded for this clonotype. The CDR3 DNA is TGTGCCATCCAACCTGACAGGGGACTCAATCAGCCCCAGCATTTT. The encoded protein is CAIQPDRGLNQPQHF. J is TRBJ1-5 and V is TRBV28; 8 bases line up with TRBD1. Germline V gene lookup returns CDR1 MDHEN and CDR2 SYDVKM. The CDR3 spans 15 residues. V was clipped by 10 bases and J by 3 bases; unmatched bases: 11.

This clonotype was counted at least ten times. The chain links TRBV5-6 to TRBJ1-6; 8 bases map to TRBD1. V trimming: 4 bases; J trimming: 9 bases; junction bases outside the gene matches: 6. The CDR3 spans 14 residues. Germline loops: CDR1 SGHDT, CDR2 YYEEEE. The CDR3, as DNA: TGTGCCAGCAGCATAGGACAGGGATCTTCACCCCTCCACTTT. Amino acid sequence: CASSIGQGSSPLHF.

Comment on this clonotype: A much larger clone sits a single nucleotide away, making a read error possible. This chain connects TRBV20-1 to TRBJ2-7; the D gene could be TRBD1 or TRBD2 (5 bases each). Trimming pared 4 bases from V and 3 bases from J, leaving 22 bases between. In germline, CDR1 is DFQATT, CDR2 SNEGSKA (reference sequence). The CDR3 contains 16 residues. As DNA, the CDR3 is TGCAGTGCTATAGATCAGAGGAGGACACAAAGCTACGAGCAGTACTTC. Translated: CSAIDQRRTQSYEQYF.

This clonotype was counted ten times or more. The chain employs TRBV10-3 and TRBJ2-5; D unclear. The germline gives CDR1 ENHRY, CDR2 SYGVKD. The length of the CDR3 is 13 residues. V lost 3 bases, J lost 1 base, and 6 bases lay in between. CDR3 sequence: CAISDSPQETQYF. CDR3 nucleotides: TGTGCCATCAGTGACAGTCCCCAAGAGACCCAGTACTTC.

The table lists this clonotype with a few counts. V gene TRBV20-1 combines with J gene TRBJ1-4, with a tentative D call TRBD1 (6 bases). Germline V gene data show CDR1 as DFQATT and CDR2 as SNEGSKA (reference sequence). V lost 5 bases and J lost 7, with 20 bases in between. CDR3 size: 15 residues. This CDR3 is CSAGVYREAGEKLFF. CDR3 nucleotide sequence: TGCAGTGCTGGGGTTTACAGGGAGGCCGGTGAAAAACTGTTTTTT.

This clonotype was observed at least ten times. The CDR3 DNA sequence: TGTGCCAGCAGCTCAATACCAGGGGGGCAGGGGGAGACCCAGTACTTC. It encodes CASSSIPGGQGETQYF. This rearrangement joins TRBV7-8 to TRBJ2-5; TRBD1 is a possible D gene (7 bases). This CDR3 is built from 16 residues. Trimming stripped 4 bases from V and 5 bases from J, with 20 bases between. Germline CDR1 SGHVS, CDR2 FQNEAQ.

At least ten counts were recorded for this clonotype. DNA for the CDR3: TGTGCCAGCATAGACGAGGCGGCGGGTTACACAGATACGCAGTATTTT. The encoded protein is CASIDEAAGYTDTQYF. J is TRBJ2-3 and V is TRBV7-2; a possible D gene is TRBD2 (5 bases). There are 16 residues in the CDR3. V was cut by 7 bases and J by 2 bases, with 19 bases left in between. The germline CDR1 and CDR2 sequences are SGHTA and FQGNSA.

This clonotype was counted only a few times. Sequence at one end of the junction differs from germline and may be a read error. CDR3 region: CASSPGTAPETQYF. In DNA form, the CDR3 reads TGTGCTAGCAGCCCTGGGACAGCCCCAGAGACCCAGTACTTC. This chain uses TRBV7-7 with TRBJ2-5; TRBD1 aligns across 7 bases. The CDR3 spans 14 residues. Germline CDR1 is SSHAT and CDR2 is FNYEAQ (reference sequence).

The chain recombines TRBV20-1 with TRBJ2-5, with TRBD2 matching over 9 bases. There are 15 residues in the CDR3. V shed 6 bases, J shed 5 bases, and the junction held 13 bases outside the gene matches. Germline values: CDR1 DFQATT, CDR2 SNEGSKA (reference sequence). The CDR3 DNA follows: TGCAGTGCCCAGCGCGGGGGGGGCCCTTATGAGACCCAGTACTTC. The encoded protein is CSAQRGGGPYETQYF.

This clonotype has ten or more counts. The V call is TRBV7-2, the J call TRBJ1-2; perhaps TRBD1 as D (5 bases). Germline V gives CDR1 SGHTA, CDR2 FQGNSA. The V end lost 1 base, the J end lost 4 bases, and 13 bases lay between the germline ends. The length of the CDR3 is 15 residues. CDR3 DNA sequence: TGTGCCAGCAGCTTAGTACAGGCGGGAAGCTATGGCTACACCTTC. This sequence encodes CASSLVQAGSYGYTF.

This clonotype was seen once. This chain connects TRBV19 to TRBJ1-1; D remains unclear. There are 15 residues in the CDR3. Germline V lookup: CDR1 LNHDA, CDR2 SQIVND (reference sequence). V was clipped by 5 bases and J by 0 bases, with 13 bases between them. The CDR3 DNA follows: TGTGCCAGTAGTCCCCGGGCCACCCTGAACACTGAAGCTTTCTTT. This translates into CASSPRATLNTEAFF.

This clonotype was found many times. The V and J genes are TRBV7-2 and TRBJ2-5; D unclear. Trimming removed 7 bases from V and 4 bases from J, with 13 bases in between. This CDR3 comprises 13 residues. Germline CDR1 and CDR2: SGHTA and FQGNSA. CDR3 loop: CASNLGERETQYF. Written as DNA, the CDR3 is TGTGCCAGCAACCTTGGGGAACGAGAGACCCAGTACTTC.

This clonotype was counted many times. V usage is TRBV5-1 and J usage is TRBJ2-3; TRBD1 agrees at 7 bases. Germline CDR1 reads SGHRS; CDR2 reads YFSETQ. Losses at the gene ends were 3 bases for V and 6 bases for J; bases not matched to a gene: 13. CDR3 length equals 16 residues. The CDR3 DNA sequence: TGCGCCAGCAGCTCTGGACAGGATTGGATCGGGGATACGCAGTATTTT. The encoded protein is CASSSGQDWIGDTQYF.

A note on this clonotype: A read error may produce the germline difference seen at one junction end. CDR3 amino acids: CATSDPAESSNYGDTF. CDR3 sequence (DNA): TGTGCCACCAGTGATCCGGCAGAGTCTTCTAACTATGGCGACACCTTC. This sequence joins TRBV24-1 and TRBJ1-2, with D unresolved. CDR3 size: 16 residues. Germline lookup yields CDR1 KGHDR and CDR2 SFDVKD.

J is TRBJ2-5 and V is TRBV5-1, with D unresolved. CDR1 is SGHRS, CDR2 YFSETQ, per germline. V was clipped by 4 bases and J by 1 base, with 11 bases between them. The CDR3 has 14 residues. The CDR3 sequence: CASSAASGQETQYF. The CDR3 DNA sequence: TGCGCCAGCAGCGCCGCATCCGGCCAAGAGACCCAGTACTTC.

In this sample, this clonotype turned up many times. The chain recombines TRBV5-1 with TRBJ2-2; D is ambiguous. The CDR3 is 14 residues long. Germline V gene lookup returns CDR1 SGHRS and CDR2 YFSETQ. V lost 4 bases and J lost 0, with 7 bases in between. The CDR3 protein is CASSRDPNTGELFF. CDR3 nucleotides: TGCGCCAGCAGCAGGGATCCGAACACCGGGGAGCTGTTTTTT.

This chain links TRBV20-1 with TRBJ2-5; D gene ambiguous. CDR3 length equals 13 residues. The ends were cut back, 5 bases at V and 5 bases at J, with 15 bases in the middle. Germline assignment: CDR1 DFQATT and CDR2 SNEGSKA (reference sequence). The CDR3 here is CSAHGPGGETQYF. DNA for the CDR3: TGCAGTGCTCACGGCCCGGGTGGGGAGACCCAGTACTTC.